Each of the 14 T cell receptor beta chains below was sequenced from the same sample in a study of cytomegalovirus exposure and HLA in healthy donors. PCR involved 60 Vbeta and 13 Jbeta primers. Produced via immunoSEQ multiplex PCR; TCRdb's table is partial and in-frame only. In the table there are roughly 170,000 clones, 80% of which are singletons. Sequencing was done on a sample of PBMCs. The receptors originated from a boy younger than 18 in good health and CMV-seronegative.

The rearrangement uses TRBV6-6 and TRBJ2-1; D possibly corresponds to TRBD2 (5 bases). CDR3 length: 14 residues. Trimming cost V 5 bases and J 1 base, with 9 bases left between them. From germline, CDR1 is MNHNY and CDR2 SVGAGI (reference sequence). CDR3 amino acids: CASSLRGSYNEQFF. DNA of the CDR3: TGTGCCAGCAGTCTCCGGGGATCCTACAATGAGCAGTTCTTC.

The sample holds a few counts of this clone. The gene calls are TRBV11-3 and TRBJ2-1, with D tentatively TRBD2 (5 bases). Per germline, CDR1 SGHNT and CDR2 YENEEA. The CDR3 is made up of 15 amino acids. With 4 bases removed from V and 3 bases from J, the gap between germline ends came to 13 bases. CDR3 bases: TGTGCCAGCAGCTCCCCGGACTCCTTCTACAATGAGCAGTTCTTC. It is translated as CASSSPDSFYNEQFF.

V usage is TRBV5-1 and J usage is TRBJ2-7, with 16 nucleotides matching TRBD2. Germline CDR1 reads SGHRS; CDR2 reads YFSETQ. V was pared by 4 bases and J by 7 bases, with 2 bases of the junction left unmatched. CDR3 length: 14 amino acids. For the CDR3, the DNA is TGCGCCAGCAGCGGGACTAGCGGGGGGGATGAGCAGTACTTC. It translates to CASSGTSGGDEQYF.

CDR3: CASSGGVSGSPLHF. DNA for the CDR3: TGTGCCAGCAGTGGGGGGGTATCGGGTTCACCCCTCCACTTT. The chain is built from TRBV2 and TRBJ1-6; tentatively, D is TRBD1 (5 bases). This CDR3 has 14 residues. With 4 bases removed from V and 9 bases from J, the gap between germline ends came to 13 bases. Germline CDR1 SNHLY, CDR2 FYNNEI.

The chain carries TRBV5-1 and TRBJ1-1; possibly TRBD1 for D (5 bases). V lost 1 base and J lost 1, with 11 bases in between. From germline, CDR1 is SGHRS and CDR2 YFSETQ. The CDR3 runs 15 residues. Here the CDR3 reads CASSLKGPGNTEAFF. Written as DNA, the CDR3 is TGCGCCAGCAGCTTGAAGGGGCCCGGGAACACTGAAGCTTTCTTT. Combining the CDR3 with reference TRBV5-1 and TRBJ1-1 gives the whole variable domain KAGVTQTPRYLIKTRGQQVTLSCSPISGHRSVSWYQQTPGQGLQFLFEYFSETQRNKGNFPGRFSGRQFSNSRSEMNVSTLELGDSALYLCASSLKGPGNTEAFFGQGTRLTVV.

The chain uses TRBV7-2 and TRBJ1-1; tentatively, D is TRBD1 (6 bases). V shed 5 bases and J shed 2 bases, with 12 bases lying between them. CDR3 length equals 14 residues. Per germline, CDR1 SGHTA and CDR2 FQGNSA. CDR3 residues: CASSRTGHNTEAFF. In nucleotides, the CDR3 is TGTGCCAGCAGCCGTACGGGACATAACACTGAAGCTTTCTTT.

The chain joins TRBV5-4 to TRBJ2-1; 10 positions agree with TRBD2. The V and J ends lost 4 bases and 0 bases, in that order; junction bases with no gene match: 1. This CDR3 comprises 15 residues. Germline V lookup: CDR1 SGHNT, CDR2 YYREEE (reference sequence). CDR3 region: CASSPSGSSYNEQFF. CDR3 sequence (DNA): TGTGCCAGCAGCCCTAGCGGGAGCTCCTACAATGAGCAGTTCTTC.

The CDR3 DNA sequence: TGTGCCAGTAGGGACAGTTTATTTGATACTGAAGCTTTCTTT. It translates to CASRDSLFDTEAFF. The V gene is TRBV19, the J gene TRBJ1-1, with D possibly being TRBD1 (6 bases). V lost 6 bases and J 5 bases, leaving 16 bases between the germline ends. The CDR3 covers 14 residues. The germline CDR1 and CDR2 sequences are LNHDA and SQIVND (reference sequence).

This chain uses TRBV19 with TRBJ2-5; 7 nucleotides agree with TRBD2. V shed 3 bases and J 5 bases; nucleotides not matched to a gene: 12. The germline CDR1 and CDR2 sequences are LNHDA and SQIVND (reference sequence). The CDR3 sequence is 16 residues long. The chain's CDR3 is CASSMQVAGGRETQYF. The CDR3 DNA is TGTGCCAGTAGTATGCAGGTAGCGGGCGGCCGGGAGACCCAGTACTTC.

As to this clone: Distinct nucleotide sequences in the sample also encode this CDR3. The J gene is TRBJ2-1, the V gene TRBV6-1, with 10 bases that match TRBD2. The V gene's germline CDR1 is MNHNS and CDR2 SASEGT. The CDR3 totals 18 residues. V shed 4 bases, J shed 8 bases, and the junction held 17 bases outside the gene matches. The CDR3 nucleotides read TGTGCCAGCAGTGTTCGCCCGATGGGACTAGCGTACGCCGATGAGCAGTTCTTC. This gives the protein CASSVRPMGLAYADEQFF.

With respect to this clone: The junction departs from the called germline gene at one end, perhaps through a read error. The rearrangement joins TRBV30 to TRBJ1-1; D gene unclear. The CDR3 extends over 15 amino acids. Germline CDR1 GTSNPN, CDR2 SVGIG (reference sequence). The CDR3 DNA follows: TGTGCCTGGAGTGTAAAGAGTCTTTGGAACACTAAAGCTTTCTTT. It translates to CAWSVKSLWNTKAFF.

The genes are TRBV11-2 and TRBJ1-2, with D tentatively TRBD1 (5 bases). The CDR3 runs 15 residues. Trimming pared 5 bases from V and 5 bases from J, leaving 18 bases between. Germline V gene data show CDR1 as SGHAT and CDR2 as FQNNGV. The CDR3 nucleotides are TGTGCCAGCAGCACCCTGGGGGGGTTATCATATGGCTACACCTTC. Translated, it gives CASSTLGGLSYGYTF.

This clone occurred a few times. V and J are TRBV19 and TRBJ1-3, with 7 nucleotides matching TRBD1. This CDR3 has 15 residues. Losses at the gene ends were 5 bases for V and 0 bases for J; bases not matched to a gene: 4. CDR1 is LNHDA, CDR2 SQIVND, per germline (reference sequence). The CDR3 here is CASSGTANSGNTIYF. For the CDR3, the DNA is TGTGCCAGTAGTGGGACAGCTAACTCTGGAAACACCATATATTTT.

The chain joins TRBV5-1 to TRBJ2-1; 7 nucleotides match TRBD1. Trimming at V came to 3 bases and at J to 0 bases, leaving 0 bases not matched to a gene. The CDR3 sequence is 14 residues long. CDR1 and CDR2 (germline): SGHRS, YFSETQ. The CDR3 protein is CASSWDSSYNEQFF. The CDR3 bases are TGCGCCAGCAGCTGGGACAGCTCCTACAATGAGCAGTTCTTC.